The clone carrying this T cell receptor beta chain was detected only a few times. What it binds is unknown. PCR was performed using 60 Vbeta and 13 Jbeta primers. Profiled with immunoSEQ multiplex PCR; TCRdb holds only in-frame clones, not every one. The sample consists of about 160,000 clones, about 81% of them appearing once. These data belong to a study of cytomegalovirus exposure and HLA in healthy donors. Findings and caveats of the study: Reportedly, diagnosis of cytomegalovirus status by the classifier showed high specificity and sensitivity. There was a cluster of highly shared sequence variants that was likely a sequencing artifact.

The receptor was isolated from a woman between 45 and 65 years old in good health and CMV-seropositive. Sequencing was performed on PBMCs.

CDR3 in DNA: TGTGCCAGTAGTCCCCGATGGACTAACACTGAAGCTTTCTTT. This encodes CASSPRWTNTEAFF. The chain joins TRBV19 to TRBJ1-1; D call uncertain. The CDR3 covers 14 residues. Germline V CDR1 and CDR2: LNHDA, SQIVND (reference sequence). V was trimmed by 5 bases and J by 2 bases, leaving 12 bases between them. Combining the CDR3 with reference TRBV19 and TRBJ1-1 gives the whole variable domain DGGITQSPKYLFRKEGQNVTLSCEQNLNHDAMYWYRQDPGQGLRLIYYSQIVNDFQKGDIAEGYSVSREKKESFPLTVTSAQKNPTAFYLCASSPRWTNTEAFFGQGTRLTVV.